The 21 T cell receptor beta chains in this list originate from one sample, sequenced in a study of T cell responses to AZD1222 COVID-19 vaccine. Assay: immunoSEQ multiplex PCR; the TCRdb copy retains only in-frame clones and omits some. The sample consists of around 100,000 clones, 80% to 90% of them appearing once. The sequenced sample was peripheral blood, obtained on day 0 of MenACWY control vaccination. These receptors all stem from an adult in good health.

CDR3 amino acids: CASSAPRRGNEKLFF. CDR3 coding DNA: TGTGCCAGCAGCGCACCGCGGAGGGGCAATGAAAAACTGTTTTTT. The V gene is TRBV7-9, the J gene TRBJ1-4; D is possibly TRBD1 (5 bases). Per germline, CDR1 SEHNR and CDR2 FQNEAQ (reference sequence). V was trimmed by 5 bases and J by 5 bases, leaving 15 bases between them. This CDR3 spans 15 amino acids.

The rearrangement joins TRBV13 to TRBJ1-1; D call uncertain. CDR1 and CDR2 from the germline V gene are PRHDT and FYEKMQ (reference sequence). V gave up 2 bases and J gave up 4 bases, with 8 bases separating them. The CDR3 is 13 residues long. For the CDR3, the DNA is TGTGCCAGCAGCTTAATCCAGGCCACTGAAGCTTTCTTT. Amino acid sequence: CASSLIQATEAFF.

V is TRBV5-1 and J is TRBJ2-7; TRBD1 aligns across 7 bases. The CDR3 totals 14 residues. With 5 bases clipped from V and 5 bases from J, the junction kept 10 bases outside the gene matches. Per germline, CDR1 SGHRS and CDR2 YFSETQ. The CDR3 nucleotides are TGCGCCAGCAGACCCACGACAGGGATCCACGAGCAGTACTTC. Its protein is CASRPTTGIHEQYF.

The rearrangement joins TRBV12-2 to TRBJ2-3. TRBV12-2 is shown as a pseudogene. This CDR3 comprises 20 residues. The CDR3 nucleotides read TGTGCAAGTCGCCATCTAATAGCTTCTCAATTGGGCTTTAGCACAGATACGCAGTATTTT. It specifies CASRHLIASQLGFSTDTQYF.

The J gene is TRBJ1-2, the V gene TRBV28; TRBD1 matches at 10 bases. The CDR3 runs to 12 residues. J gave up 8 bases and V 5 bases, and 2 bases lay outside the gene matches. Germline V lookup: CDR1 MDHEN, CDR2 SYDVKM. The CDR3 coding sequence is TGTGCCAGCAGTAGGACAGGGGGAGGCTACACCTTC. Its protein is CASSRTGGGYTF.

This chain links TRBV27 with TRBJ1-1; D ambiguous. V shed 0 bases and J shed 6 bases, with 8 bases lying between them. CDR1 and CDR2 from the germline V gene are MNHEY and SMNVEV (reference sequence). CDR3 length: 13 amino acids. The CDR3 DNA is TGTGCCAGCAGTTTATCGGGTTCTGCTGAAGCTTTCTTT. The encoded protein is CASSLSGSAEAFF.

The rearrangement links TRBV18 to TRBJ2-7; no clear D gene. CDR1 KGHSH and CDR2 LQKENI come from the germline V gene. The CDR3 totals 14 residues. V dropped 6 bases and J dropped 3 bases, with 15 bases sitting between them. The CDR3 protein is CASSPPYHVYEQYF. The CDR3 DNA is TGTGCCAGCTCCCCGCCCTACCACGTCTACGAGCAGTACTTC.

This chain connects TRBV7-7 to TRBJ2-7; 13 positions match TRBD2. This CDR3 has 15 amino acids. The germline gives CDR1 SSHAT, CDR2 FNYEAQ (reference sequence). Trimming cost V 5 bases and J 1 base; bases outside gene matches: 2. CDR3 nucleotide sequence: TGTGCCAGCAGCCCGGGACTAGCGGGGTCCTACGAGCAGTACTTC. Translated, it gives CASSPGLAGSYEQYF.

This sequence joins TRBV28 and TRBJ2-5; D gene ambiguous. Trimming removed 4 bases at V and 5 bases at J, with 8 bases between. The length of the CDR3 is 12 residues. Germline CDR1 and CDR2: MDHEN and SYDVKM. The CDR3 DNA follows: TGTGCCAGCAGTTCAGGCAGGGAGACCCAGTACTTC. It yields the protein CASSSGRETQYF.

The chain carries TRBV28 and TRBJ2-1, with 8 positions matching TRBD2. From germline, CDR1 is MDHEN and CDR2 SYDVKM. The V and J ends lost 1 base and 6 bases, in that order; junction bases with no gene match: 5. The CDR3 has 15 residues. This chain's CDR3 is CASSLSLGTSNEQFF. CDR3 coding DNA: TGTGCCAGCAGTTTATCTCTGGGGACTAGCAATGAGCAGTTCTTC.

The chain combines TRBV7-2 with TRBJ2-1; D gene ambiguous. This CDR3 is built from 13 residues. V lost 0 bases and J 7 bases, leaving 7 bases between the germline ends. Germline lookup yields CDR1 SGHTA and CDR2 FQGNSA. CDR3 sequence reads: CASSLALQNEQFF. The CDR3 DNA is TGTGCCAGCAGCTTAGCGCTCCAGAATGAGCAGTTCTTC. The full variable domain, with the rest looked up from reference TRBV7-2 and TRBJ2-1, is GAGVSQSPSNKVTEKGKDVELRCDPISGHTALYWYRQSLGQGLEFLIYFQGNSAPDKSGLPSDRFSAERTGGSVSTLTIQRTQQEDSAVYLCASSLALQNEQFFGPGTRLTVL.

The gene calls are TRBV28 and TRBJ1-1, with D tentatively TRBD1 (6 bases). The CDR3 has 13 residues. The V gene's germline CDR1 is MDHEN and CDR2 SYDVKM. Trimming cost V 6 bases and J 5 bases, with 13 bases left between them. The CDR3 bases are TGTGCCAGCAGCCTAGAGGGGGGGACTGAAGCTTTCTTT. Translation: CASSLEGGTEAFF.

The chain carries TRBV5-1 and TRBJ2-1; D is ambiguous. This CDR3 has 13 amino acids. Per the germline V gene, CDR1 is SGHRS and CDR2 is YFSETQ. V lost 1 base and J lost 1, with 3 bases in between. In nucleotides, the CDR3 is TGCGCCAGCAGCTTGTCGTCCTACAATGAGCAGTTCTTC. Translated, it gives CASSLSSYNEQFF.

V gene TRBV12-3 or TRBV12-4 combines with J gene TRBJ2-1; TRBD1 is a possible D gene (5 bases). Trimming took off 5 bases at V and 10 bases at J, with 12 bases between the two ends. This CDR3 has 12 residues. The CDR3 DNA reads TGTGCCAGCAGTCCACCTAGGGGCGAGCAGTTCTTC. Protein sequence: CASSPPRGEQFF.

The chain carries TRBV12-3 or TRBV12-4 and TRBJ1-5, with TRBD1 matching over 8 bases. The CDR3 spans 13 residues. V shed 10 bases and J 7 bases; nucleotides not matched to a gene: 9. The CDR3 sequence: CATRGTGNQPQHF. Here the CDR3 DNA reads TGTGCCACCCGAGGGACAGGTAACCAGCCCCAGCATTTT.

The rearrangement joins TRBV4-3 to TRBJ1-6; D is perhaps TRBD1 (6 bases). CDR1 and CDR2 from the germline V gene are LGHNA and YSLEER. Trimming took 1 base from V and 9 from J, leaving 13 bases between them. CDR3 length: 15 residues. CDR3: CASSQVPRGSSPLHF. For the CDR3, the DNA is TGCGCCAGCAGCCAAGTCCCCAGGGGAAGTTCACCCCTCCACTTT.

This clone has only one observation. The chain joins TRBV9 to TRBJ2-2, with 15 bases that match TRBD2. There are 19 residues in the CDR3. J lost 5 bases, V lost 0 bases, and 8 bases had no gene match. CDR1 SGDLS and CDR2 YYNGEE come from the germline V gene. The CDR3 DNA reads TGTGCCAGCAGCGTAGTAGGGACTAGCGGGAGGAGGGGAACCGGGGAGCTGTTTTTT. Translating it yields CASSVVGTSGRRGTGELFF.

The CDR3 DNA is TGTGCCAGCTCATCCGGGGGGGGTCAGGAGACCCAGTACTTC. Amino acids: CASSSGGGQETQYF. The chain joins TRBV18 to TRBJ2-5, with 8 bases aligning to TRBD2. The CDR3 spans 14 residues. V was pared by 5 bases and J by 5 bases, with 7 bases of the junction left unmatched. In germline, CDR1 is KGHSH, CDR2 LQKENI.

The chain recombines TRBV6-2 or TRBV6-3 with TRBJ2-1, with D tentatively TRBD1 (7 bases). The length of the CDR3 is 16 residues. Germline CDR1 is MNHEY and CDR2 is SVGEGT. Trimming pared 6 bases from V and 4 bases from J, leaving 19 bases between. The CDR3 here is CASSDAGQRAYNEQFF. CDR3 sequence (DNA): TGTGCCAGCAGCGACGCGGGACAGCGGGCTTACAATGAGCAGTTCTTC.

The J gene is TRBJ1-4, the V gene TRBV11-2; D may be TRBD1 (5 bases). CDR1 SGHAT and CDR2 FQNNGV come from the germline V gene. Between the trimmed V and J ends, which lost 5 bases and 7 bases, there was a span of 14 bases. The CDR3 runs to 14 residues. The CDR3 DNA follows: TGTGCCAGCAGCATTATGGGGGGAGTTGAAAAACTGTTTTTT. This translates into CASSIMGGVEKLFF.

V and J are TRBV24-1 and TRBJ2-2, with 11 bases lining up with TRBD2. Losses at the gene ends were 0 bases for V and 0 bases for J; bases not matched to a gene: 5. Germline assignment: CDR1 KGHDR and CDR2 SFDVKD. The CDR3 runs 19 residues. CDR3 bases: TGTGCCACCAGTGATTTGCCGACGACTAGCGGGGCGAACACCGGGGAGCTGTTTTTT. Its protein product is CATSDLPTTSGANTGELFF.